The next 13 T cell receptor beta chains were all read from a single sample in a study of CD4 T cells in relation to SARS-CoV-2 and coronaviruses. These receptors have no identified antigens. Unexposed donor CD4+ T cells date from 2011-2018, before the COVID-19 pandemic. The cells were cultured for 10 days before CD4+ T cells were isolated. Profiled with immunoSEQ multiplex PCR; TCRdb holds only in-frame clones, not every one. The table has 20,000 to 25,000 clones, 78% seen once; the top ten hold about a sixth. The sequencing input was CD4+ T cells from PBMCs, cultured in vitro. These TCRs come from a human donor in good health.

This clone is deemed medium-sized. The J gene is TRBJ1-6, the V gene TRBV3-1 (or the pseudogene TRBV3-2); TRBD1 is a possible D gene (6 bases). Trimming shortened V by 0 bases and J by 5 bases, and 11 bases separated the two germline ends. The CDR3 covers 16 residues. Germline V gives CDR1 LGHDT, CDR2 YNNKEL (reference sequence). The DNA of the CDR3 is TGTGCCAGCAGCCAAGAGTCGGGACACCATAATTCACCCCTCCACTTT. This encodes CASSQESGHHNSPLHF.

The chain uses TRBV5-5 and TRBJ2-2; no clear D gene. CDR1 and CDR2 (germline): SGHKS, YYEKEE (reference sequence). This CDR3 spans 13 amino acids. The germline V and J ends were trimmed by 2 bases and 1 base, with 3 bases remaining between them. The CDR3 nucleotides read TGTGCCAGCAGCTTTGAGAACACCGGGGAGCTGTTTTTT. Its translation: CASSFENTGELFF.

This chain connects TRBV5-8 to TRBJ2-3, with D perhaps matching TRBD2 (5 bases). Germline V gene data show CDR1 as SGHTS and CDR2 as YDEGEE. The ends were cut back, 2 bases at V and 3 bases at J, with 13 bases in the middle. CDR3 length equals 15 residues. CDR3 loop: CASSFSAWRTDTQYF. CDR3 bases: TGTGCCAGCAGCTTTTCGGCTTGGAGGACAGATACGCAGTATTTT. Supplemented by reference TRBV5-8 and TRBJ2-3, the full variable domain reads EAGVTQSPTHLIKTRGQQATLRCSPISGHTSVYWYQQALGLGLQFLLWYDEGEERNRGNFPPRFSGRQFPNYSSELNVNALELEDSALYLCASSFSAWRTDTQYFGPGTRLTVL.

The chain couples TRBV27 to TRBJ2-1; 9 bases line up with TRBD2. V lost 11 bases, J lost 12 bases, and 17 bases stayed unmatched. CDR3 length: 14 residues. Germline V gene sequence: CDR1 MNHEY, CDR2 SMNVEV (reference sequence). The CDR3 region has the DNA TGTGCCTCCAAGCAGGCCCTAGCGGGGAGGGGGCAGTTCTTC. It encodes CASKQALAGRGQFF.

In DNA, the CDR3 is TGTGCCAGCAGCGTAAGGGTATTCAGAGATACGCAGTATTTT. It codes for CASSVRVFRDTQYF. The V gene is TRBV9, the J gene TRBJ2-3; D remains ambiguous. The germline CDR1 and CDR2 sequences are SGDLS and YYNGEE. The CDR3 totals 14 residues. Trimming took off 1 base at V and 5 bases at J, with 11 bases between the two ends.

This chain links TRBV6-2 or TRBV6-3 with TRBJ1-5; D may be TRBD1 (5 bases). Germline V gene sequence: CDR1 MNHEY, CDR2 SVGEGT. The CDR3 spans 14 residues. Trimming left V 3 bases short and J 3 bases short, with 9 bases between. The CDR3 region is CASSYRDLNQPQHF. In DNA form, the CDR3 reads TGTGCCAGCAGTTATAGGGACCTCAATCAGCCCCAGCATTTT.

This chain connects TRBV18 to TRBJ1-3; D not resolved. The CDR3 is made up of 17 amino acids. Between the trimmed V and J ends, which lost 3 bases and 0 bases, there was a span of 15 bases. CDR1 and CDR2 from the germline V gene are KGHSH and LQKENI. The CDR3 nucleotides are TGTGCCAGCTCACCTACTGGTGGGATCATCTCTGGAAACACCATATATTTT. It is translated as CASSPTGGIISGNTIYF.

The chain has TRBV9 and TRBJ2-5; TRBD1 matches at 11 bases. V shed 4 bases and J 5 bases; nucleotides not matched to a gene: 10. CDR1 and CDR2 from the germline V gene are SGDLS and YYNGEE. The CDR3 has 16 residues. CDR3 sequence reads: CASSPTGTGGFETQYF. In DNA, the CDR3 is TGTGCCAGCAGCCCTACCGGGACAGGGGGATTCGAGACCCAGTACTTC.

This clone turned up a few times. V and J are TRBV10-3 and TRBJ1-1; 7 bases align to TRBD1. This CDR3 comprises 13 residues. After removal of 6 bases from V and 8 bases from J, the junction contained 9 bases not matched to a gene. Germline V gives CDR1 ENHRY, CDR2 SYGVKD. Here the CDR3 reads CAISIYGQAEAFF. The CDR3 DNA reads TGTGCCATCAGCATCTATGGACAGGCGGAAGCTTTCTTT.

This rearrangement joins TRBV6-1 to TRBJ1-3; unclear D gene. The ends were cut back, 3 bases at V and 4 bases at J, with 10 bases in the middle. Germline CDR1 and CDR2: MNHNS and SASEGT. The CDR3 has 14 residues. The CDR3 reads CASSDGGLGNTIYF. The CDR3 DNA reads TGTGCCAGCAGTGACGGAGGGTTAGGAAACACCATATATTTT.

The genes are TRBV19 and TRBJ1-1, with D perhaps TRBD1 (5 bases). V dropped 3 bases and J dropped 1 base, with 15 bases sitting between them. This CDR3 contains 16 residues. Germline CDR1 LNHDA, CDR2 SQIVND (reference sequence). The CDR3 nucleotides are TGTGCCAGTAGTATGGATGGCGGACACAAGAACACTGAAGCTTTCTTT. Amino acids: CASSMDGGHKNTEAFF.

The chain is built from TRBV18 and TRBJ1-1, with TRBD1 identical over 7 bases. Germline CDR1 is KGHSH and CDR2 is LQKENI. The CDR3 is 12 amino acids. V shed 6 bases and J 6 bases; nucleotides not matched to a gene: 4. The CDR3 reads CASSPGGPEAFF. The CDR3 DNA is TGTGCCAGCTCTCCAGGGGGTCCTGAAGCTTTCTTT.

The chain carries TRBV18 and TRBJ1-2; the D is unclear. CDR1 is KGHSH, CDR2 LQKENI, per germline. This CDR3 is built from 15 residues. The V gene lost 5 bases and the J gene lost 8 bases, with 21 bases spanning the gap. This chain's CDR3 is CASSATEDYIGGYTF. As DNA, the CDR3 is TGTGCCAGCTCAGCGACGGAAGACTACATCGGGGGCTACACCTTC.